This TCR beta chain was captured by sequencing in a study of pediatric ulcerative colitis. One to two pinch biopsies were taken from the rectum during colonoscopy. The protocol was immunoSEQ multiplex PCR, while the TCRdb copy is restricted to in-frame clones and leaves out a portion. The table shows about 20,000 clones, with under 75% occurring only once. Overall study results and limits: Some T cells in rectal biopsies may come from blood, especially with overt colitis. Blood-rectal clonal overlap within each person was significantly higher in ulcerative colitis patients than controls.

As concerns this clone: Its antigen is unknown.

Germline assignment: CDR1 SEHNR and CDR2 FQNEAQ (reference sequence). CDR3 length equals 15 residues. Trimming cost V 2 bases and J 10 bases, with 17 bases left between them. The clonotype was recovered from a boy younger than 18 with moderate ulcerative colitis. The source material was gut tissue. The chain combines TRBV7-9 with TRBJ1-4; weak D call: TRBD1 (5 bases). In nucleotides, the CDR3 is TGTGCCAGCAGCTTACTCCGACTTCCGGGGGGAAAACTGTTTTTT. Translated, it gives CASSLLRLPGGKLFF.